This T cell receptor beta chain was recorded in a study of vaccination and CD4 T cells after COVID-19. Study details: Stimulation of cells relied on overlapping spike peptides derived from SARS-CoV-2, HCoV-NL63, HCoV-OC43 and HCoV-229E.

Notes on this clonotype: Its antigen is currently unknown.

Treatment indicated: approximately nine-day PBMC culture with coronavirus spike peptide pools or control peptides (ViraFEST assay). Sequencing of cultured CD4+ T cell DNA used the Oncomine TCR Beta short-read assay. One entry per CDR3 protein results from TCRdb running MiXCR on the PCR reads. Counted here are 15,000 or so distinct CDR3 sequences, roughly 36% occurring once; the ten biggest clones make up approximately 16%. Germline CDR1 reads MNHEY; CDR2 reads SVGAGI. This CDR3 is built from 14 residues. Trimming at V came to 4 bases and at J to 10 bases, leaving 6 bases not matched to a gene. The chain has TRBV6-5 and TRBJ1-6; TRBD1 agrees at 8 bases. Sequencing used cultured CD4+ T cells from blood. The sequence came from a human donor with COVID-19. The CDR3 sequence is CASSSLQGDSPLHF. CDR3 bases: TGTGCCAGCAGTTCCCTACAGGGGGACTCACCCCTCCACTTT.